One sample yielded the 9 T cell receptor beta chains listed below, sequenced in a study of OX40 agonist ivuxolimab in advanced cancers. Sequenced by immunoSEQ multiplex PCR; TCRdb stores in-frame clones only, minus some. The sample consists of approximately 66,000 clones, 85% to 90% of them appearing once. The sample in question was CD4+ or CD8+ T cells sorted from blood, obtained in a trial of the OX40 agonist ivuxolimab. The receptors were sampled from an adult with an advanced solid tumor such as melanoma, head and neck, liver or kidney cancer.

This chain uses TRBV29-1 with TRBJ2-1; 8 bases line up with TRBD2. This CDR3 contains 14 residues. Germline V gene data show CDR1 as SQVTM and CDR2 as ANQGSEA. Trimming at V came to 6 bases and at J to 4 bases, leaving 8 bases not matched to a gene. CDR3 nucleotides: TGCAGCGTGAGGGGGACTAGTGTTTACAATGAGCAGTTCTTC. It codes for CSVRGTSVYNEQFF.

This chain uses TRBV5-6 with TRBJ2-7; 10 bases map to TRBD1. This CDR3 region has 15 residues. V lost 0 bases to trimming and J lost 8 bases; unmatched junction nucleotides: 8. Germline lookup yields CDR1 SGHDT and CDR2 YYEEEE. This CDR3 is CASSLGQGALVQQYF. The CDR3 bases are TGTGCCAGCAGCTTGGGACAGGGGGCCCTCGTCCAGCAGTACTTC.

The J gene is TRBJ1-1, the V gene TRBV19, with D possibly being TRBD1 (6 bases). Deletions cut 6 bases from V and 1 base from J, with 12 bases between. CDR1 is LNHDA, CDR2 SQIVND, per germline (reference sequence). The CDR3 covers 14 residues. CDR3 sequence: CASRTLGANTEAFF. The CDR3 coding sequence is TGTGCCAGTAGAACCCTGGGGGCGAACACTGAAGCTTTCTTT.

The rearrangement links TRBV6-4 to TRBJ2-2; D gene uncertain. The CDR3 is 14 residues long. Trimming left V 1 base short and J 6 bases short, with 9 bases between. Germline loops: CDR1 MRHNA, CDR2 SNTAGT. This CDR3 reads CASSDLGVSGELFF. The CDR3 bases are TGTGCCAGCAGTGACTTGGGCGTCTCCGGGGAGCTGTTTTTT.

Here the CDR3 reads CASSLLNYGYTF. Here the CDR3 DNA reads TGTGCCAGCAGCCTTCTTAACTATGGCTACACCTTC. The rearrangement links TRBV13 to TRBJ1-2; no reliable D call. The germline V gene has CDR1 PRHDT and CDR2 FYEKMQ (reference sequence). This CDR3 region has 12 residues. Trimming pared 5 bases from V and 1 base from J, leaving 5 bases between.

V and J are TRBV6-5 and TRBJ2-2; D unclear. The CDR3 loop spans 13 amino acids. In germline, CDR1 is MNHEY, CDR2 SVGAGI. Between the trimmed V and J ends, which lost 4 bases and 7 bases, there was a span of 10 bases. This CDR3 is CASSFHIGGELFF. Written as DNA, the CDR3 is TGTGCCAGCAGTTTTCATATTGGCGGGGAGCTGTTTTTT.

The chain joins TRBV7-9 to TRBJ2-7; 14 nucleotides line up with TRBD2. CDR3 length equals 17 residues. Germline V gives CDR1 SEHNR, CDR2 FQNEAQ (reference sequence). V lost 3 bases and J lost 4; bases outside the gene matches: 8. For the CDR3, the DNA is TGTGCCAGCAGCTTCGACGGACTAGCGGGGGGACCGTACGAGCAGTACTTC. The encoded protein is CASSFDGLAGGPYEQYF.

V gene TRBV29-1 combines with J gene TRBJ2-1, with 8 bases aligning to TRBD1. V trimming: 2 bases; J trimming: 4 bases; junction bases outside the gene matches: 7. CDR3 size: 15 residues. Germline CDR1 SQVTM, CDR2 ANQGSEA. The CDR3, as DNA: TGCAGCGTTGAAACAGGGGGAAACCCTTACAATGAGCAGTTCTTC. Its translation: CSVETGGNPYNEQFF.

The V call is TRBV15, the J call TRBJ2-1; TRBD2 aligns across 7 bases. This CDR3 contains 18 residues. The V and J ends lost 5 bases and 0 bases, in that order; junction bases with no gene match: 13. Germline CDR1 reads LNHNV; CDR2 reads YYDKDF (reference sequence). The CDR3 DNA sequence: TGTGCCACCAGCTCCCTAGGGTCAGCGGGGCACTCCTACAATGAGCAGTTCTTC. Encoded protein: CATSSLGSAGHSYNEQFF.